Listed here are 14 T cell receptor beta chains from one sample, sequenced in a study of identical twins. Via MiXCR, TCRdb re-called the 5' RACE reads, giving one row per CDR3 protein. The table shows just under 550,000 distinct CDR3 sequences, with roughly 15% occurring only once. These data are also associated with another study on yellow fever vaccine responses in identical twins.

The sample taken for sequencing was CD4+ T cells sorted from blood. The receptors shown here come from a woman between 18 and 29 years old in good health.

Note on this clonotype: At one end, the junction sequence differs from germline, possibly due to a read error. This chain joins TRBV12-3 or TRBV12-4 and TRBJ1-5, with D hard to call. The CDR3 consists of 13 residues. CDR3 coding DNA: TGTGCCAGCAGTTTGGGAGGGAATCAGTCCCAGCATTTT. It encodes CASSLGGNQSQHF.

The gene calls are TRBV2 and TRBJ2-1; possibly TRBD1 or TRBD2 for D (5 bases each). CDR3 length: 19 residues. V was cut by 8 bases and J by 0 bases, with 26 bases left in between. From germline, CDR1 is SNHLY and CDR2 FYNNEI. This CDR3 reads CASVVTGPGVGVSYNEQFF. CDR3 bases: TGTGCCAGCGTGGTTACGGGTCCTGGGGTGGGGGTCTCCTACAATGAGCAGTTCTTC.

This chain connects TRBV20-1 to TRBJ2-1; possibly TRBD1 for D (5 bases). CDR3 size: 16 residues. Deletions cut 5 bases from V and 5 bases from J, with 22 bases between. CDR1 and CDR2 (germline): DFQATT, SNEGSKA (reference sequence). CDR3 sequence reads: CSAHTRVNPDHNEQFF. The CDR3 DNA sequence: TGCAGTGCTCATACCAGGGTTAACCCCGATCACAATGAGCAGTTCTTC.

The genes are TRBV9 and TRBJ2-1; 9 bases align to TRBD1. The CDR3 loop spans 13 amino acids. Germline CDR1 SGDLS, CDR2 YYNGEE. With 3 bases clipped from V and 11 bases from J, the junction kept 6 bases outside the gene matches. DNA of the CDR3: TGTGCCAGCAGCGCCCTTACAGGGGGCAAGCAGTTCTTC. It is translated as CASSALTGGKQFF.

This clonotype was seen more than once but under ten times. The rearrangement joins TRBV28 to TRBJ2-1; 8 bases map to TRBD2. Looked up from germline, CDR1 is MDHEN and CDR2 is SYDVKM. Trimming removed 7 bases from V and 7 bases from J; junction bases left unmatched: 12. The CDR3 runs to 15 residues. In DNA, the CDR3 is TGTGCCAGCATCGAAAGCGGGGGCGGTTATAATGAGCAGTTCTTC. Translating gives CASIESGGGYNEQFF.

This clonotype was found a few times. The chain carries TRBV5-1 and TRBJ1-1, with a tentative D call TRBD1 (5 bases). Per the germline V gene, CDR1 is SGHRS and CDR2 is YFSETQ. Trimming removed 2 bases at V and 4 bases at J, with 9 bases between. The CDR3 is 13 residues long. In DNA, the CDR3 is TGCGCCAGCAGCTTCAGGGACGGCACTGAAGCTTTCTTT. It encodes CASSFRDGTEAFF.

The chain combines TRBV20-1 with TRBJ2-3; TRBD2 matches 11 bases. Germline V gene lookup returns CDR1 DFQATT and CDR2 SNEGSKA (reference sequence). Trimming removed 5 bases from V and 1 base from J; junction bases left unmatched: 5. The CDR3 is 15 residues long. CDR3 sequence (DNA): TGCAGTGCTCGACTAGCGGGACCGGGCACAGATACGCAGTATTTT. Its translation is CSARLAGPGTDTQYF.

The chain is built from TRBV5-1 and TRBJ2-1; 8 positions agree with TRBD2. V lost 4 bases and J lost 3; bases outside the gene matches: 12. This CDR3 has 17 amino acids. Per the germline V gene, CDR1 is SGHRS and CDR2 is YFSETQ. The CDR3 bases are TGCGCCAGCAGCGGAACTAGCGGAGTACTGAACTACAATGAGCAGTTCTTC. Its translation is CASSGTSGVLNYNEQFF. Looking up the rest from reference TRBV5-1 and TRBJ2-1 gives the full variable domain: KAGVTQTPRYLIKTRGQQVTLSCSPISGHRSVSWYQQTPGQGLQFLFEYFSETQRNKGNFPGRFSGRQFSNSRSEMNVSTLELGDSALYLCASSGTSGVLNYNEQFFGPGTRLTVL.

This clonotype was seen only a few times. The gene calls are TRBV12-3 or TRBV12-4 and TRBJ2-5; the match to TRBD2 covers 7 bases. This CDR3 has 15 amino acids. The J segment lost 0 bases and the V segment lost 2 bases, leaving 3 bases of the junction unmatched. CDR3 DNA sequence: TGTGCCAGCAGTTTAATGGGGGGGGACCAAGAGACCCAGTACTTC. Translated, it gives CASSLMGGDQETQYF.

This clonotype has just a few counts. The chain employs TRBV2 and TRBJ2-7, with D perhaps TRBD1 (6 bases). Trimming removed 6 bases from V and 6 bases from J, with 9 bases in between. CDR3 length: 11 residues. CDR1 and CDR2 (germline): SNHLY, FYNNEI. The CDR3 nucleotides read TGTGCCAGCAGCCAGGGGTTCGAGCAGTACTTC. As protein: CASSQGFEQYF. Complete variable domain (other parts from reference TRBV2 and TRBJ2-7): EPEVTQTPSHQVTQMGQEVILRCVPISNHLYFYWYRQILGQKVEFLVSFYNNEISEKSEIFDDQFSVERPDGSNFTLKIRSTKLEDSAMYFCASSQGFEQYFGPGTRLTVT.

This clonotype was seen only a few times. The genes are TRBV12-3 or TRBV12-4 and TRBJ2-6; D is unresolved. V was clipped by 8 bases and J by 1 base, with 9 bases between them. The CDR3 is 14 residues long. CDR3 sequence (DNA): TGTGCCAGCGGAGCCGATTCTGGGGCCAACGTCCTGACTTTC. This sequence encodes CASGADSGANVLTF.

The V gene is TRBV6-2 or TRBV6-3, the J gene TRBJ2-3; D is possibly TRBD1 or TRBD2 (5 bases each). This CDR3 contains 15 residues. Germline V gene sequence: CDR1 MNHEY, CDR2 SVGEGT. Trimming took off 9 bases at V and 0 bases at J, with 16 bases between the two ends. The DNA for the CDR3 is TGTGCCAGAACCTTGGGACCGACGAGCACAGATACGCAGTATTTT. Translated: CARTLGPTSTDTQYF.

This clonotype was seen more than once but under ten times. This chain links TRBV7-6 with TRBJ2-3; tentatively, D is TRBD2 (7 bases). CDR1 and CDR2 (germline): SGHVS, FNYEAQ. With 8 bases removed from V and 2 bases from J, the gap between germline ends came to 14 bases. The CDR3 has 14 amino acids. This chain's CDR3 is CASSRAGATDTQYF. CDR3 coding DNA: TGTGCCAGCTCAAGGGCGGGGGCCACAGATACGCAGTATTTT.

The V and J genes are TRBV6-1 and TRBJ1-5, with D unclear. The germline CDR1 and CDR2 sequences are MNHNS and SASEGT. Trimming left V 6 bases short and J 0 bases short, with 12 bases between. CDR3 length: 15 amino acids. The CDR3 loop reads CASRRTAHSNQPQHF. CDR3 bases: TGTGCCAGCAGACGGACGGCTCATAGCAATCAGCCCCAGCATTTT.